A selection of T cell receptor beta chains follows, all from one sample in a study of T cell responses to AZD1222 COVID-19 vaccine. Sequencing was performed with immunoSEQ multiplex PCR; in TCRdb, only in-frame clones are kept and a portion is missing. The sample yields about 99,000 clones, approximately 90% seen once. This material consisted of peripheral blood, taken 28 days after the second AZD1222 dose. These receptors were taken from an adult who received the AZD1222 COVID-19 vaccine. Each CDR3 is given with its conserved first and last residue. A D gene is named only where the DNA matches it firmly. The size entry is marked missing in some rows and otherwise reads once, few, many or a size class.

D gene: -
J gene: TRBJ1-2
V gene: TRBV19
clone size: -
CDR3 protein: CASSIAGVEGYTF
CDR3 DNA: TGTGCCAGTAGTATTGCAGGGGTGGAAGGCTACACCTTC

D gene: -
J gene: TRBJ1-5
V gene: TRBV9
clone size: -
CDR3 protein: CASSVGEGNSNQPQHF
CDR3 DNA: TGTGCCAGCAGCGTGGGGGAAGGGAATAGCAATCAGCCCCAGCATTTT

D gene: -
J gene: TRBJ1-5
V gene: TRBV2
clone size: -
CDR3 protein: CASSEFGQYSNQPQHF
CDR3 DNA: TGTGCCAGCAGTGAATTCGGGCAATATAGCAATCAGCCCCAGCATTTT

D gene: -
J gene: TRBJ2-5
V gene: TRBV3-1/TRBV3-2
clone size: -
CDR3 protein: CASSHAGFQETQYF
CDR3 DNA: TGTGCCAGCAGCCACGCGGGATTCCAAGAGACCCAGTACTTC

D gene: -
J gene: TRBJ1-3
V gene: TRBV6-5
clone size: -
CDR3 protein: CAAMDGKIGNTIYF
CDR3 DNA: TGTGCCGCCATGGACGGGAAGATTGGAAACACCATATATTTT

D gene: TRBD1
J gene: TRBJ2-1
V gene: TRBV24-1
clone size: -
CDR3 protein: CATSDLGGHNNEQFF
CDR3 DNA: TGTGCCACCAGTGATTTAGGGGGCCATAACAATGAGCAGTTCTTC

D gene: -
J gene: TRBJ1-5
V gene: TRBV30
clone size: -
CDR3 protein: CAFSEISNQPQHF
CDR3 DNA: TGTGCCTTCAGTGAGATTAGCAATCAGCCCCAGCATTTT

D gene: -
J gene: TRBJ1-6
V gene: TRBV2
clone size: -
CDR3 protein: CASSEVQGPFSPLHF
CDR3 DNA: TGTGCCAGCAGTGAGGTCCAGGGCCCCTTCTCACCCCTCCACTTT

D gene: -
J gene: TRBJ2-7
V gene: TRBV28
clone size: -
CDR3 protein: CASRWGDEQYF
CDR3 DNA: TGTGCCAGCAGATGGGGGGACGAGCAGTACTTC

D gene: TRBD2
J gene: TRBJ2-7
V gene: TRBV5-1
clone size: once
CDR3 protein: CASSLGPSGRRSSYEQYF
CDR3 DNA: TGCGCCAGCAGCTTGGGTCCTAGCGGGAGGAGGAGCTCCTACGAGCAGTACTTC

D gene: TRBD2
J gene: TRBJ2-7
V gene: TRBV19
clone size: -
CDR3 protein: CASSLTSGRYEQYF
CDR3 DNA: TGTGCCAGTAGTCTGACTAGCGGGAGGTACGAGCAGTACTTC

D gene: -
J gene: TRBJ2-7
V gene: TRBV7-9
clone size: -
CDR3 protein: CASSSPTGLTYEQYF
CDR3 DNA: TGTGCCAGCAGCTCTCCGACAGGCCTGACCTACGAGCAGTACTTC

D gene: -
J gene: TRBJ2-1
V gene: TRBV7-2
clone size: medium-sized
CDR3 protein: CASSFELDSGNEQFF
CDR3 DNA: TGTGCCAGCAGCTTCGAACTAGATTCTGGAAATGAGCAGTTCTTC

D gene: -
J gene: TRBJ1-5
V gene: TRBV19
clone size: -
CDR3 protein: CASSRDPGPNQPQHF
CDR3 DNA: TGTGCCAGTAGTAGGGACCCCGGCCCCAATCAGCCCCAGCATTTT

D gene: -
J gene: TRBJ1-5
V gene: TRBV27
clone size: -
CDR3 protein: CASSLSREIGINQPQHF
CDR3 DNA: TGTGCCAGCAGTTTATCGAGGGAAATAGGAATAAATCAGCCCCAGCATTTT

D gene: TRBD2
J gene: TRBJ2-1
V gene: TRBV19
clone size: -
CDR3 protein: CASSIIGGAGGPNEQFF
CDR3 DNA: TGTGCCAGTAGTATAATCGGAGGGGCGGGAGGGCCCAATGAGCAGTTCTTC

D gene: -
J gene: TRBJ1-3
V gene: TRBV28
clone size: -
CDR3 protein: CASSLWVDGPLRDGNTIYF
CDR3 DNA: TGTGCCAGCAGTTTATGGGTCGACGGGCCTCTCAGGGATGGAAACACCATATATTTT

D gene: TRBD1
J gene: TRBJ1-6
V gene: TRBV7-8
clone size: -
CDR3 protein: CASSHSGDSALGGPLHF
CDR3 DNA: TGTGCCAGCAGCCACTCGGGGGACAGTGCCCTTGGGGGACCCCTCCACTTT

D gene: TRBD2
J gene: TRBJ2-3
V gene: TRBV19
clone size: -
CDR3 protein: CASSIDGPSGNTDTQYF
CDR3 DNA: TGTGCCAGTAGTATAGATGGGCCTAGCGGGAATACAGATACGCAGTATTTT

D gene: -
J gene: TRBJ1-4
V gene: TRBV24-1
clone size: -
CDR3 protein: CATSDGGGDEKLFF
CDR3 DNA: TGTGCCACCAGTGATGGGGGAGGGGACGAAAAACTGTTTTTT

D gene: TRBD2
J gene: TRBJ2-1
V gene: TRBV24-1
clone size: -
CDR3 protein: CATRAAGREFEQFF
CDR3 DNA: TGTGCCACCAGGGCCGCGGGGCGGGAGTTTGAGCAGTTCTTC

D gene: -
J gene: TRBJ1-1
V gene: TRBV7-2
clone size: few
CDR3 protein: CASSLGARNTEAFF
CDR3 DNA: TGTGCCAGCAGCTTAGGGGCCAGGAACACTGAAGCTTTCTTT

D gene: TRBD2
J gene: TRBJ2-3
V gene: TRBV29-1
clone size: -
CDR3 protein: CSAGGLAGRASTDTQYF
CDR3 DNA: TGCAGCGCCGGCGGACTAGCGGGAAGGGCTAGCACAGATACGCAGTATTTT

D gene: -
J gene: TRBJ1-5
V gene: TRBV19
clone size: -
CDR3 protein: CASRAGGGQPQHF
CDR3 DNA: TGTGCCAGCCGAGCCGGGGGAGGGCAGCCCCAGCATTTT

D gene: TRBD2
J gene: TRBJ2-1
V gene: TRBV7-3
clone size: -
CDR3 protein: CASSNRLAGEGEQFF
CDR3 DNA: TGTGCCAGCAGCAACCGACTAGCGGGAGAGGGAGAGCAGTTCTTC

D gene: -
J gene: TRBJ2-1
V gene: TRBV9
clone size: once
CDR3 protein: CASSVDGSTWNEQFF
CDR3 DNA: TGTGCCAGCAGCGTAGACGGGTCAACCTGGAATGAGCAGTTCTTC

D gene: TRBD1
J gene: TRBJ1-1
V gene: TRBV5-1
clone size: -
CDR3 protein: CASSPTGDPRTEAFF
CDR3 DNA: TGCGCCAGCAGCCCGACAGGGGACCCGAGGACTGAAGCTTTCTTT